This T cell receptor (beta chain) was recorded in a study of beta chain features in type 1 diabetes. The wider study: Researchers looked at 85 million to 110 million sorted cells across all samples.

Regarding the study as a whole: TCRB CDR3s were moderately but significantly shorter in Type 1 diabetes patients in all four CD4+ subsets.

Averaging approximately 120 mL, one heparinised blood draw came from each individual donor. Naive, central memory, regulatory and stem cell-like memory cells within the CD4+ compartment were sorted using CD45RO/CCR7/CD25/CD127/CD95/CD27. This clone occurred a few times. Its specificity is unknown. Expressed TCRB transcripts got sequenced, as all isolated RNA was reverse transcribed. An average of about 3.4 million reads was obtained for naive, central memory and regulatory T cell samples. TCRdb keeps only in-frame clones here, not all; method: immunoSEQ multiplex PCR. Here the sample spans nearly 700,000 clones, roughly 12% being singletons. Germline CDR1 is MNHEY and CDR2 is SMNVEV (reference sequence). The ends were cut back, 2 bases at V and 0 bases at J, with 11 bases in the middle. The CDR3 has 15 amino acids.

J is TRBJ2-7 and V is TRBV27; a weak D match, TRBD2 (5 bases). This sequence originates from a young man with type 1 diabetes. Sequencing was carried out using naive CD4+ T cells from blood. The DNA for the CDR3 is TGTGCCAGCAGTTTAGCCGAGGAGGACTCCTACGAGCAGTACTTC. Its translation is CASSLAEEDSYEQYF.